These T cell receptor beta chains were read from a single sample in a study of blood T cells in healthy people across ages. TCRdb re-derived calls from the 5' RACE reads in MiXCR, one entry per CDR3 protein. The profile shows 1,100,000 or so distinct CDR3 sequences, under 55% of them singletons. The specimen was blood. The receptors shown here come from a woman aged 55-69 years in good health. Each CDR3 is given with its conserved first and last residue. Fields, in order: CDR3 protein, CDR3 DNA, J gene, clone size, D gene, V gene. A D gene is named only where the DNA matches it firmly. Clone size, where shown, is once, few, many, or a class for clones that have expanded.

CDR3: CASSVGGLAGGPNTQYF; DNA: TGTGCCAGCAGCGTAGGCGGACTAGCGGGAGGGCCTAATACGCAGTATTTT; J: TRBJ2-3; size: -; D: TRBD2; V: TRBV9
CDR3: CASGSLAGALYEQYF; DNA: TGTGCCAGCGGGTCTTTAGCGGGAGCGTTGTACGAGCAGTACTTC; J: TRBJ2-7; size: few; D: TRBD2; V: TRBV27
CDR3: CSARGRDIYYEQYF; DNA: TGCAGTGCTAGAGGTCGGGACATATACTACGAGCAGTACTTC; J: TRBJ2-7; size: few; D: -; V: TRBV20-1
CDR3: CASSFKVDNEQFF; DNA: TGTGCCAGCAGTTTTAAGGTCGACAATGAGCAGTTCTTC; J: TRBJ2-1; size: few; D: -; V: TRBV6-6
CDR3: CATSDLSGSVGDTQYF; DNA: TGTGCCACCAGTGATTTGAGCGGGAGCGTTGGAGATACGCAGTATTTT; J: TRBJ2-3; size: few; D: TRBD2; V: TRBV24-1
CDR3: CATSDRRGAYNEQFF; DNA: TGTGCCACCAGTGATCGACGGGGCGCTTACAATGAGCAGTTCTTC; J: TRBJ2-1; size: few; D: -; V: TRBV24-1
CDR3: CASRRGTGGQETQYF; DNA: TGTGCCAGCAGGCGGGGCACAGGGGGCCAAGAGACCCAGTACTTC; J: TRBJ2-5; size: -; D: TRBD1; V: TRBV28
CDR3: CSASNRASYGYTF; DNA: TGCAGTGCTAGCAACAGGGCCAGCTATGGCTACACCTTC; J: TRBJ1-2; size: few; D: -; V: TRBV20-1
CDR3: CVSSSWTSGSYNEQFF; DNA: TGTGTCAGCAGCTCCTGGACTAGCGGATCCTACAATGAGCAGTTCTTC; J: TRBJ2-1; size: -; D: TRBD2; V: TRBV4-2
CDR3: CASSLERGGSGANVLTF; DNA: TGTGCCAGCAGCTTGGAACGTGGGGGGTCTGGGGCCAACGTCCTGACTTTC; J: TRBJ2-6; size: -; D: -; V: TRBV5-5
CDR3: CASSRRGGEERETQYF; DNA: TGCGCCAGCAGCCGGAGGGGTGGTGAGGAAAGGGAGACCCAGTACTTC; J: TRBJ2-5; size: -; D: -; V: TRBV5-1
CDR3: CSARDRGVSNYGYTF; DNA: TGCAGTGCTAGAGATAGGGGGGTGTCTAACTATGGCTACACCTTC; J: TRBJ1-2; size: -; D: -; V: TRBV20-1
CDR3: CASSPTGAVNIQYF; DNA: TGCGCCAGCAGCCCGACAGGGGCCGTAAACATTCAGTACTTC; J: TRBJ2-4; size: many; D: TRBD1; V: TRBV4-1
CDR3: CASSLGSSAVGYTF; DNA: TGTGCCAGCAGTTTGGGGAGCTCGGCGGTTGGCTACACCTTC; J: TRBJ1-2; size: few; D: -; V: TRBV12-3/TRBV12-4
CDR3: CAISELPPGLVAYNEQFF; DNA: TGTGCCATCAGTGAGCTCCCACCGGGACTAGTAGCCTACAATGAGCAGTTCTTC; J: TRBJ2-1; size: -; D: TRBD2; V: TRBV10-3
CDR3: CASSPRRLAGDLPYEQYF; DNA: TGTGCCAGCAGTCCCAGACGACTAGCGGGAGATCTTCCCTACGAGCAGTACTTC; J: TRBJ2-7; size: -; D: TRBD2; V: TRBV27
CDR3: CATSGFTGASYEQYF; DNA: TGTGCCACCAGCGGGTTTACAGGGGCATCCTACGAGCAGTACTTC; J: TRBJ2-7; size: few; D: TRBD1; V: TRBV15
CDR3: CASSYAIGGSGELFF; DNA: TGTGCCAGCAGCTACGCGATCGGGGGATCCGGGGAGCTGTTTTTT; J: TRBJ2-2; size: -; D: -; V: TRBV25-1
CDR3: CASSSGQGAIYEQYF; DNA: TGTGCCAGCAGCTCCGGACAGGGGGCGATCTACGAGCAGTACTTC; J: TRBJ2-7; size: many; D: TRBD1; V: TRBV12-3/TRBV12-4
CDR3: CASSVRQSGELFF; DNA: TGTGCCAGCAGCGTAAGACAGTCCGGGGAGCTGTTTTTT; J: TRBJ2-2; size: -; D: -; V: TRBV11-3
CDR3: CASSFDRALGANVLTF; DNA: TGTGCCAGCAGTTTTGACAGGGCCCTTGGGGCCAACGTCCTGACTTTC; J: TRBJ2-6; size: -; D: TRBD1; V: TRBV11-2
CDR3: CASSLMGPQETQYF; DNA: TGTGCCAGCAGTTTAATGGGCCCACAAGAGACCCAGTACTTC; J: TRBJ2-5; size: few; D: -; V: TRBV12-3/TRBV12-4
CDR3: CASSLVQTGPYEQYF; DNA: TGCGCCAGCAGCTTGGTGCAGACGGGGCCCTACGAGCAGTACTTC; J: TRBJ2-7; size: few; D: -; V: TRBV5-1
CDR3: CASSLAGSTNEKLFF; DNA: TGCGCCAGCAGCTTGGCCGGGTCAACTAATGAAAAACTGTTTTTT; J: TRBJ1-4; size: -; D: -; V: TRBV5-1
CDR3: CARRDTGRLYGYTF; DNA: TGTGCCCGCCGGGACACGGGTCGACTCTATGGCTACACCTTC; J: TRBJ1-2; size: -; D: -; V: TRBV2
CDR3: CSARDPPGQGGRSGANVLTF; DNA: TGCAGTGCTAGAGATCCCCCGGGACAGGGGGGCCGCTCTGGGGCCAACGTCCTGACTTTC; J: TRBJ2-6; size: -; D: TRBD1; V: TRBV20-1